These T cell receptor beta chains were read from a single sample in a study of T cell responses to AZD1222 COVID-19 vaccine. The assay was immunoSEQ multiplex PCR, and TCRdb's table has in-frame clones only and misses some. The profile shows more than 95,000 clones, 90% to 95% of them singletons. The starting material was peripheral blood, obtained on day 0 of AZD1222 vaccination. Receptors originate from an adult in good health. CDR3s include the opening cysteine and the closing phenylalanine or tryptophan. A D gene is named only where the DNA matches it firmly. Clone sizes are given selectively: once, few, many, or a class where the clone is expanded.

>TRBJ1-1|NA|NA|TRBV6-5
TGTGCCAGCAGCCGGGGGGATGTGAACACTGAAGCTTTCTTT
CASSRGDVNTEAFF
>TRBJ2-6|TRBD1|once|TRBV27
TGTGCCAGCAGTCGGGACAGGGGATTCTCTGGGGCCAACGTCCTGACTTTC
CASSRDRGFSGANVLTF
>TRBJ2-1|NA|NA|TRBV5-1
TGCGCCAGCAGCTTGGGGACAAGCAGGGGTTCCGAGCAGTTCTTC
CASSLGTSRGSEQFF
>TRBJ2-1|NA|NA|TRBV4-1
TGCGCCAGCAGCCTTATTGCTCAAAGCTCCTACAATGAGCAGTTCTTC
CASSLIAQSSYNEQFF
>TRBJ1-5|NA|once|TRBV5-5
TGTGCCAGCAGCTTATATAGCAATCAGCCCCAGCATTTT
CASSLYSNQPQHF
>TRBJ2-7|TRBD1|once|TRBV4-2
TGTGCCAGCAGCCAAAAACAGGGGCACGAGCAGTACTTC
CASSQKQGHEQYF
>TRBJ1-2|NA|NA|TRBV6-4
TGTGCCAGCAGTGTCATCTGGGGGGAATTGGATGGCTACACCTTC
CASSVIWGELDGYTF
>TRBJ1-1|NA|NA|TRBV9
TGTGCCAGCAGCGTAGAGGAGGGCCTGAACACTGAAGCTTTCTTT
CASSVEEGLNTEAFF
>TRBJ2-1|NA|NA|TRBV24-1
TGTGCCACCAGTGCAGGGTTCAACAATGAGCAGTTCTTC
CATSAGFNNEQFF
>TRBJ1-1|NA|NA|TRBV30
TGTGCCTGGAGTAGGATGAACACTGAAGCTTTCTTT
CAWSRMNTEAFF
>TRBJ1-1|NA|NA|TRBV6-5
TGTGCCAGCAGTAGCCGGGTCCTTTGGGCTTTCTTT
CASSSRVLWAFF
>TRBJ2-7|NA|NA|TRBV27
TGTGCCAGCAGCCCCCGAGGCTCCTACGAGCAGTACTTC
CASSPRGSYEQYF
>TRBJ1-6|TRBD1|NA|TRBV18
TGTGCCAGCTCACCACCGGGACAGGGAAATTCACCCCTCCACTTT
CASSPPGQGNSPLHF
>TRBJ1-5|NA|NA|TRBV5-1
TGCGCCAGCAGCTTGGAGGGTTTGGTGCCCCAGCATTTT
CASSLEGLVPQHF
>TRBJ2-7|TRBD2|NA|TRBV5-4
TGTGCCAGCAGCTCAGGACTAGCGGGATACTACGAGCAGTACTTC
CASSSGLAGYYEQYF
>TRBJ1-2|NA|NA|TRBV15
TGTGCCACCAGACTAGGCGAGTCGCCTAACTATGGCTACACCTTC
CATRLGESPNYGYTF
>TRBJ2-1|NA|NA|TRBV6-5
TGTGCCAGCAGTTACTCGCCATTTACACATGAGCAGTTCTTC
CASSYSPFTHEQFF
>TRBJ1-1|NA|NA|TRBV10-2
TGCGCCAGCAGTGCCCAAGAAAACACTGAAGCTTTCTTT
CASSAQENTEAFF
>TRBJ1-5|NA|NA|TRBV19
TGTGCCAGTAGCCGCGCAGGCGATCAGCCCCAGCATTTT
CASSRAGDQPQHF
>TRBJ2-7|NA|NA|TRBV2
TGTGCCAGCAGTGTTACTGGGGTTATAGACGAGCAGTACTTC
CASSVTGVIDEQYF
>TRBJ2-7|NA|NA|TRBV20-1
TGCAGTGCAAGGGATTCCTACGAGCAGTACTTC
CSARDSYEQYF
>TRBJ2-2|NA|NA|TRBV2
TGTGCCAGCAGTGAGGAGAGCACCGGGGAGCTGTTTTTT
CASSEESTGELFF